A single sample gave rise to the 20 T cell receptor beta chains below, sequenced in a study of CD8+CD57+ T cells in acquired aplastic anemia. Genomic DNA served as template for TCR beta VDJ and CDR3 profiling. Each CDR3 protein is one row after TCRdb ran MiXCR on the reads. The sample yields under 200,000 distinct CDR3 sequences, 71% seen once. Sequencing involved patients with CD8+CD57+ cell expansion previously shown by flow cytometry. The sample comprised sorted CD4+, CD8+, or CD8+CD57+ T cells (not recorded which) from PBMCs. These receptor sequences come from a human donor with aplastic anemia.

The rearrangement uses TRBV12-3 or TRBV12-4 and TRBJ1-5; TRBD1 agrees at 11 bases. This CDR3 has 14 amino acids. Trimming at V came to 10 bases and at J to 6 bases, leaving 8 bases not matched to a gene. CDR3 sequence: CATRGTGGAQPQHF. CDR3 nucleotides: TGTGCCACCCGGGGGACAGGGGGAGCTCAGCCCCAGCATTTT.

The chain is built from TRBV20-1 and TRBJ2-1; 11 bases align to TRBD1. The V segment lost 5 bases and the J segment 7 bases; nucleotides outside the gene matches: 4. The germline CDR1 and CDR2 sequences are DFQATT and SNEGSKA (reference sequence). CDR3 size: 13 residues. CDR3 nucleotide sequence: TGCAGTGCTCCGGGACAGGGGGATAATGAGCAGTTCTTC. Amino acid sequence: CSAPGQGDNEQFF.

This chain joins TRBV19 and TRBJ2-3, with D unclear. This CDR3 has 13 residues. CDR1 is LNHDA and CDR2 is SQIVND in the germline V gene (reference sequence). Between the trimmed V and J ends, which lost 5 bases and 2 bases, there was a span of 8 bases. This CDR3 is CASSGLVTDTQYF. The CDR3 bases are TGTGCCAGTAGTGGGCTAGTCACAGATACGCAGTATTTT. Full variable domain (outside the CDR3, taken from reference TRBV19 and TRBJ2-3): DGGITQSPKYLFRKEGQNVTLSCEQNLNHDAMYWYRQDPGQGLRLIYYSQIVNDFQKGDIAEGYSVSREKKESFPLTVTSAQKNPTAFYLCASSGLVTDTQYFGPGTRLTVL.

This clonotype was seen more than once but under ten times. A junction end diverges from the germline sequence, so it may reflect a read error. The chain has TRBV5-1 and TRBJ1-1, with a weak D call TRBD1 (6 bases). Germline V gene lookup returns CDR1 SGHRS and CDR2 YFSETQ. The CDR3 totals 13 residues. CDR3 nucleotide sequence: TGTGCCAGCAGCTCGGACAGTCTAACTGAAGCTTTCTTT. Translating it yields CASSSDSLTEAFF.

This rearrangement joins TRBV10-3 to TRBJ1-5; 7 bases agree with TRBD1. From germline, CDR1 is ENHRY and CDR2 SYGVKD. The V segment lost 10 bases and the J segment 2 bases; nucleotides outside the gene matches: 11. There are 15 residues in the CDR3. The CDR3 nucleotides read TGTGCCACCTCCGACAGGGAAAGGGGCAATCAGCCCCAGCATTTT. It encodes CATSDRERGNQPQHF.

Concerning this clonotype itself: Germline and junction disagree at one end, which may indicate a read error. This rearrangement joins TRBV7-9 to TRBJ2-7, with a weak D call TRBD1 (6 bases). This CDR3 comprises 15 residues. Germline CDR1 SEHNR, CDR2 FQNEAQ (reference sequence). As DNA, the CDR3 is TGTGCCGGCAGCTTAAACGAAGGGGGAATCTACGAGCAGTACTTC. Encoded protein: CAGSLNEGGIYEQYF.

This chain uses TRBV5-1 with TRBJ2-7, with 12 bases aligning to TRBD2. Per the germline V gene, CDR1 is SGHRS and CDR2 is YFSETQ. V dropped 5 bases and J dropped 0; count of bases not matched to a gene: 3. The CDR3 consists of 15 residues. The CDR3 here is CASRLAGGNSYEQYF. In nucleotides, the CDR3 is TGCGCCAGCAGACTAGCGGGGGGTAACTCCTACGAGCAGTACTTC.

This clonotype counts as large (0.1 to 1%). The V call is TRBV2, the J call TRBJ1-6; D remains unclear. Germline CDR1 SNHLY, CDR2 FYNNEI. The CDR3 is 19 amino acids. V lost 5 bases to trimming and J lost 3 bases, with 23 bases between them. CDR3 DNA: TGTGCCAGCAGTCGCTTTAGGGAGGGAAGCGCCTTCTATAATTCACCCCTCCACTTT. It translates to CASSRFREGSAFYNSPLHF.

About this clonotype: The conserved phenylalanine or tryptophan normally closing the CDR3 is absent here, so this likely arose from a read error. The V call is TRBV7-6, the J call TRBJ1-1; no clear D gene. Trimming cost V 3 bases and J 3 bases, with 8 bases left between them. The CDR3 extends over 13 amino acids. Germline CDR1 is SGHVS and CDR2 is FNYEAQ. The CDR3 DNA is TGTGCCAGCAGCTTCGGGGTACACACTGAAGCTTTCCTT. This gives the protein CASSFGVHTEAFL.

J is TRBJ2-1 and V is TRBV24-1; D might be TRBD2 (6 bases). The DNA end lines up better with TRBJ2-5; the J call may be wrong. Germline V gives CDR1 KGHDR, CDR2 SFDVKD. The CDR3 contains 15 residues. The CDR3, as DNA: TGTGCCACCAGTTCAGGAGGGACGGGTGGAGAGACCCAGTACTTC. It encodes CATSSGGTGGETQYF.

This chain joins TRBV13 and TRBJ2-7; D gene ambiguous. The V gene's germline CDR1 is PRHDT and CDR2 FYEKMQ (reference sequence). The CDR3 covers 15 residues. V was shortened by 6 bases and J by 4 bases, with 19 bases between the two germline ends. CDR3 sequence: CASSRSAVPSYEQYF. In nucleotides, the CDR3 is TGTGCCAGCAGTCGTTCTGCAGTACCTTCGTACGAGCAGTACTTC.

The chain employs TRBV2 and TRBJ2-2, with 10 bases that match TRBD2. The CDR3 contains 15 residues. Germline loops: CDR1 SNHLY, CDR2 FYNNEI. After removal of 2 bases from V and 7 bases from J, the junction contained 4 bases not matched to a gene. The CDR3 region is CASSELAGVGGELFF. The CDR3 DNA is TGTGCCAGCAGTGAACTAGCGGGGGTAGGCGGGGAGCTGTTTTTT.

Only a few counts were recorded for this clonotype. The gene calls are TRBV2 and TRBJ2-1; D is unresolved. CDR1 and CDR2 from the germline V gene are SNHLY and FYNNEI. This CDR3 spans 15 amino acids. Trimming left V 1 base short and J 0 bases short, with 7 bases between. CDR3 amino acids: CASSEGLSSYNEQFF. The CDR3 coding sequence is TGTGCCAGCAGTGAAGGCCTCAGCTCCTACAATGAGCAGTTCTTC.

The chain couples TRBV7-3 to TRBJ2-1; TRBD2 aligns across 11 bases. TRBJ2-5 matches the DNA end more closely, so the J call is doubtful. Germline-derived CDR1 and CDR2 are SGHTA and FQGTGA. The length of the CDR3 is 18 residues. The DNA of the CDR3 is TGTGCCAGCAGCCGGATATCGACTAGCGGGGACAACCAAGAGACCCAGTACTTC. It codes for CASSRISTSGDNQETQYF.

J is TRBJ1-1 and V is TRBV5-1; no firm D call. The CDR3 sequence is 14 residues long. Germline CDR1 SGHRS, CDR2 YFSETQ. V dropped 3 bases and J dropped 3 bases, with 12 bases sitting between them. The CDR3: CASSSNKGHTEAFF. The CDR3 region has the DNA TGCGCCAGCAGCTCGAACAAGGGTCACACTGAAGCTTTCTTT.

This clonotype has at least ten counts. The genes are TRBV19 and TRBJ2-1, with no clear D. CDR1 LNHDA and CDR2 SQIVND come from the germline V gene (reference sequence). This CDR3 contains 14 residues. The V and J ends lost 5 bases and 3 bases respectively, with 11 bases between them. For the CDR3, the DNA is TGTGCCAGTAGTTATCCGGGTGACTACAATGAGCAGTTCTTC. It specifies CASSYPGDYNEQFF.

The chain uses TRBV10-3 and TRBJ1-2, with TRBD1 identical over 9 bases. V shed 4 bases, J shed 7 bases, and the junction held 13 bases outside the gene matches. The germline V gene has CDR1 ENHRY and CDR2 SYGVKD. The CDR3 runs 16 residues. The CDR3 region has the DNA TGTGCCATCAGTGCAGTAGGGACAGGGATAGACTGTGGCTACACCTTC. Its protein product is CAISAVGTGIDCGYTF.

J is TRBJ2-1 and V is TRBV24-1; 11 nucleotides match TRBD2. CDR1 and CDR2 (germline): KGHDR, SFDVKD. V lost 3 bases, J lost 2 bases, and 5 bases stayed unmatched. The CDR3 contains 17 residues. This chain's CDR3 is CATSDTLTSGTYNEQFF. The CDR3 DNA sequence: TGTGCCACCAGTGATACCCTGACTAGCGGGACCTACAATGAGCAGTTCTTC.

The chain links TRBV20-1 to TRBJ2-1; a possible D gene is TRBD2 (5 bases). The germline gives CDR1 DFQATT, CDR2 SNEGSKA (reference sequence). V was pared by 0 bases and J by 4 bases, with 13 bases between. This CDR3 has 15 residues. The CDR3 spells CSAREIQRGYNEQFF. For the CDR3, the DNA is TGCAGTGCTAGAGAGATCCAGAGAGGGTACAATGAGCAGTTCTTC.

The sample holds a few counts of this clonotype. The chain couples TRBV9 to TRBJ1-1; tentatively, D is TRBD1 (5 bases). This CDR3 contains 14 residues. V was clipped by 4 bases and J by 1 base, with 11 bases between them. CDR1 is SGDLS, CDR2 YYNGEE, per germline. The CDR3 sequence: CASSLGGTNTEAFF. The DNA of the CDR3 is TGTGCCAGCAGCTTGGGGGGGACGAACACTGAAGCTTTCTTT.